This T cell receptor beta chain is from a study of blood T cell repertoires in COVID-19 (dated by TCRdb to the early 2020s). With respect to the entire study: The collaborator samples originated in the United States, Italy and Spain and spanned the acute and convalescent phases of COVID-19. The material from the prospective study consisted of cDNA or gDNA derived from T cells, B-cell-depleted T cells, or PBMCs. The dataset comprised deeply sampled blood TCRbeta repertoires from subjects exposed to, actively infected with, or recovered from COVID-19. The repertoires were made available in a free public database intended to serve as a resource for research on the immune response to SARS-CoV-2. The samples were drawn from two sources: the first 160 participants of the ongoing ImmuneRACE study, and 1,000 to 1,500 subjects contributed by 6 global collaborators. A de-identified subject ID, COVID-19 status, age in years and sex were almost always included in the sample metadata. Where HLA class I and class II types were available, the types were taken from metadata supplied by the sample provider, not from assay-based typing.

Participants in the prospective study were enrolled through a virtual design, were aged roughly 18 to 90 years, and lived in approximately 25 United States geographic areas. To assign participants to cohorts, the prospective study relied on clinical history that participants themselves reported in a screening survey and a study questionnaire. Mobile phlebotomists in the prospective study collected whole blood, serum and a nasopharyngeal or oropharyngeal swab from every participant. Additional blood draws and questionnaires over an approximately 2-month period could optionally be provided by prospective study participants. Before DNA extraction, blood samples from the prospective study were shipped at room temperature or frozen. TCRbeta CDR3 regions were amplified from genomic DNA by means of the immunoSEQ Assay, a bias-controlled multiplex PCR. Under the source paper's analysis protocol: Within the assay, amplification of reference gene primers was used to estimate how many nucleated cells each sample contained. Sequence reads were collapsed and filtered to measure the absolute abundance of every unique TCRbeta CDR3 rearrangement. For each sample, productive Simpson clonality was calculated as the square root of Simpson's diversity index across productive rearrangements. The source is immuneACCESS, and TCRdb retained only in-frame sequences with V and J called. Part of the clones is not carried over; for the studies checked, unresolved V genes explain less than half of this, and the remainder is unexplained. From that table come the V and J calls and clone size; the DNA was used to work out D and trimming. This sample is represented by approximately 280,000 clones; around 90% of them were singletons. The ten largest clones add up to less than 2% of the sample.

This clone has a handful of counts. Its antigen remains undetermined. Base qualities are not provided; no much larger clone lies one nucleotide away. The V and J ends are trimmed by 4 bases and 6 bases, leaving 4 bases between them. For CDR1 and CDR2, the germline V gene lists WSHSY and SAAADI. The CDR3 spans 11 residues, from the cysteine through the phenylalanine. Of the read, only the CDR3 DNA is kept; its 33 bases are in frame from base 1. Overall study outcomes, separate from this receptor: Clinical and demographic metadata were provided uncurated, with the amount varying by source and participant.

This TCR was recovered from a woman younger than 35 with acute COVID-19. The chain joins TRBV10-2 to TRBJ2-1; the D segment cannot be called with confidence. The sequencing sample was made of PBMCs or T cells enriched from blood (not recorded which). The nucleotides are TGCGCCAGCAGTGCAGTCAATGAGCAGTTCTTC. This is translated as CASSAVNEQFF.